This T cell receptor beta chain is drawn from a study of T cell repertoires in cytomegalovirus infection. Study information: A matching HLA type, together with CMV infection, was signaled by public TCR beta signatures.

Via MiXCR, TCRdb re-called the reads, giving one row per CDR3 protein. This table has about 260,000 distinct CDR3 sequences, roughly an eighth appearing once. This clonotype was detected ten times or more. Its target is not known. This CDR3 region has 11 residues. The V gene lost 3 bases and the J gene lost 10 bases, with 9 bases spanning the gap. Overall study findings and caveats: Ex vivo, HLA-C-restricted CMV-specific TCR beta clonotypes prevailed over the rest of the response. CMV carriers having the relevant HLA were flagged by cumulative public TCR beta family frequency.

The receptor's source is a human donor in good health (CMV status not recorded). Some clones in this sample may be carry-over from other donors' samples. Specimen: PBMCs. This chain links TRBV12-3 or TRBV12-4 with TRBJ1-1, with D possibly matching TRBD1 (6 bases). The CDR3 nucleotides are TGTGCCAGCAGTTTGGACAGATCAGCTTTCTTT. Translating gives CASSLDRSAFF.